This T cell receptor (beta chain) came from a study of shared clonotypes between healthy human individuals. At the level of the study: Researchers assigned three CD4 naive, three CD4 memory, two CD8 naive and one CD8 memory plate to each donor.

Details on this clone: Its specificity is not known.

Using immunoSEQ multiplex PCR, the repertoire was profiled, and TCRdb retains in-frame clones only, with some absent. The top ten clones hold about 0.13% of a sample with over 2 million clones, around 95% of them seen once. V lost 5 bases and J lost 0, with 23 bases in between. CDR3 length: 20 residues. Germline V CDR1 and CDR2: LNHDA, SQIVND (reference sequence). Overall study results and limits: Naive subsets, compared against memory subsets, generally had larger estimated richness values. Naive CD4 clonotypes were shared across several donors at about 5.2%.

The sample taken for sequencing was naive CD4+ T cells sorted from blood. Subset meaning: CD45RA+ positively selected. This sequence originates from a man aged 18 to 29 in good health. The chain has TRBV19 and TRBJ2-6; a weak D match, TRBD1 (6 bases). CDR3 nucleotide sequence: TGTGCCAGTAGTTCCACTATGACCACAGGGATGCCCTCTGGGGCCAACGTCCTGACTTTC. Its translation is CASSSTMTTGMPSGANVLTF.